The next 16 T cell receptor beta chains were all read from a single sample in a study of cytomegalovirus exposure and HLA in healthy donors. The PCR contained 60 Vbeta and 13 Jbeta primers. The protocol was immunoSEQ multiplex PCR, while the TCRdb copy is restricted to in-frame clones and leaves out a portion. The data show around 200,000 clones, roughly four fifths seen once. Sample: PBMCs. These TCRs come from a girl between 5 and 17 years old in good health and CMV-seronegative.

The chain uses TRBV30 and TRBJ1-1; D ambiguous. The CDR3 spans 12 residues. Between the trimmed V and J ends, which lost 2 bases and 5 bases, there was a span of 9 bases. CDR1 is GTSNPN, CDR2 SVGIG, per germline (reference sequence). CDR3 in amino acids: CAWSPGRTEAFF. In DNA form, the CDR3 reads TGTGCCTGGAGTCCAGGTCGGACTGAAGCTTTCTTT. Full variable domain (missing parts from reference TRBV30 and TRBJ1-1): SQTIHQWPATLVQPVGSPLSLECTVEGTSNPNLYWYRQAAGRGLQLLFYSVGIGQISSEVPQNLSASRPQDRQFILSSKKLLLSDSGFYLCAWSPGRTEAFFGQGTRLTVV.

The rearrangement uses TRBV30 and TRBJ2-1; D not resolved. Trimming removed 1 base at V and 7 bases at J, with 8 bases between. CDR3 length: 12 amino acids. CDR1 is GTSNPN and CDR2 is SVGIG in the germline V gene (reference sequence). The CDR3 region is CAWSGLKNEQFF. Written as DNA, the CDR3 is TGTGCCTGGAGTGGCCTAAAGAATGAGCAGTTCTTC.

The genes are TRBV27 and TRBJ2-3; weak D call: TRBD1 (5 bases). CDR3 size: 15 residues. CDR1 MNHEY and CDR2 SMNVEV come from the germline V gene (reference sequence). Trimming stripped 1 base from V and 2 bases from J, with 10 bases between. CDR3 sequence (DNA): TGTGCCAGCAGTTTATGGGGCAGGCTCACAGATACGCAGTATTTT. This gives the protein CASSLWGRLTDTQYF.

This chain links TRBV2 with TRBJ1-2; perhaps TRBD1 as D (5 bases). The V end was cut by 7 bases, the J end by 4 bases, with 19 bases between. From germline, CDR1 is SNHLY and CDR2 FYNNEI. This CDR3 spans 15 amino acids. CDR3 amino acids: CASTLEGRSGYGYTF. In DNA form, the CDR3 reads TGTGCCAGCACTCTGGAGGGACGAAGTGGCTATGGCTACACCTTC.

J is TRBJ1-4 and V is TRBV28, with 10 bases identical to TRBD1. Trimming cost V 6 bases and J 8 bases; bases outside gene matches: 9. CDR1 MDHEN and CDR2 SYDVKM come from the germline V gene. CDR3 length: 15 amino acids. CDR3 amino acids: CASRRDRGGLEKLFF. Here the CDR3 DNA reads TGTGCCAGCAGACGGGACAGGGGTGGGCTGGAAAAACTGTTTTTT.

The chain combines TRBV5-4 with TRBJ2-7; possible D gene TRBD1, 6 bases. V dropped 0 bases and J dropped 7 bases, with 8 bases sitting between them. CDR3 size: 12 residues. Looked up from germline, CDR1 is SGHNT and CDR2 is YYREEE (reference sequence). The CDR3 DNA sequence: TGTGCCAGCAGCTTGGAAGGACAGGAGCAGTACTTC. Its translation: CASSLEGQEQYF.

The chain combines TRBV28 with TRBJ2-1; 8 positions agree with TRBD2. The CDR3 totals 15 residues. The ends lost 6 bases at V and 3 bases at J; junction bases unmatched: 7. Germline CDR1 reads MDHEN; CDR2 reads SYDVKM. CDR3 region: CASSRGGLLYNEQFF. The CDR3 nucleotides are TGTGCCAGCAGCCGCGGGGGGCTCCTCTACAATGAGCAGTTCTTC.

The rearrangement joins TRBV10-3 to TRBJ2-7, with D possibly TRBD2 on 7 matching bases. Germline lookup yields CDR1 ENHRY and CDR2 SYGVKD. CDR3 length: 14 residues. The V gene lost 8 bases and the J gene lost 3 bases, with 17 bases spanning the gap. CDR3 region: CAIGLGGGDYEQYF. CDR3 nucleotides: TGTGCCATCGGTCTGGGGGGGGGCGACTACGAGCAGTACTTC.

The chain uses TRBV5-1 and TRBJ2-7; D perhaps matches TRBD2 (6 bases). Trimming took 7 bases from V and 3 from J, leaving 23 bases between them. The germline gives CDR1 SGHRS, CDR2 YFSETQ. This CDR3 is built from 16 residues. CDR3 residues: CASATSSIRGDYEQYF. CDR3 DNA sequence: TGCGCCAGCGCTACTAGCAGTATCAGAGGGGACTACGAGCAGTACTTC.

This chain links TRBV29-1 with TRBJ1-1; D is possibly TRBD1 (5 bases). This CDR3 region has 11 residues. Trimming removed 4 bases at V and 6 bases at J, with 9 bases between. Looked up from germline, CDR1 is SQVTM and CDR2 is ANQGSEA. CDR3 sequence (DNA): TGCAGCGTTGCGGAAGGGGCTGAAGCTTTCTTT. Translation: CSVAEGAEAFF.

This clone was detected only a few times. The CDR3 region has the DNA TGTGCCAGCAGTTTAAACGTCCTCACAGGGGGTCTTGGCTACACCTTC. Its translation: CASSLNVLTGGLGYTF. The V call is TRBV27, the J call TRBJ1-2; 8 nucleotides line up with TRBD1. CDR3 size: 16 residues. CDR1 is MNHEY and CDR2 is SMNVEV in the germline V gene (reference sequence). Trimming cost V 2 bases and J 7 bases; bases outside gene matches: 12.

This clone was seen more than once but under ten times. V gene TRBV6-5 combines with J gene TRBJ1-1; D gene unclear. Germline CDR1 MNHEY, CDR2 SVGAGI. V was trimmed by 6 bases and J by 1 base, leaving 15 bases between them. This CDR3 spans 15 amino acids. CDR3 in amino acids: CASRHDRTRNTEAFF. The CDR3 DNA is TGTGCCAGCAGACACGATCGTACCAGGAACACTGAAGCTTTCTTT.

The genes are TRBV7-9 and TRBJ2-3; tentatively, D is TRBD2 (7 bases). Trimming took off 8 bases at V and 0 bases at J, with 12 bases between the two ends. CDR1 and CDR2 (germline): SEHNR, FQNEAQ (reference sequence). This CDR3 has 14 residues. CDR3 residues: CASLSGGSTDTQYF. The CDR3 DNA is TGTGCCAGCTTATCGGGGGGCAGCACAGATACGCAGTATTTT.

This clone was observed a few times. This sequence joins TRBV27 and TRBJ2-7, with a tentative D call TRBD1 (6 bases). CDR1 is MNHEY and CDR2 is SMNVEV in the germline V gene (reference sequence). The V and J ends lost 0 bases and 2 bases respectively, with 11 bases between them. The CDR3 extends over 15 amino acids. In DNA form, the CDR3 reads TGTGCCAGCAGTTTATCAAGGACAGTTGCCTACGAGCAGTACTTC. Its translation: CASSLSRTVAYEQYF.

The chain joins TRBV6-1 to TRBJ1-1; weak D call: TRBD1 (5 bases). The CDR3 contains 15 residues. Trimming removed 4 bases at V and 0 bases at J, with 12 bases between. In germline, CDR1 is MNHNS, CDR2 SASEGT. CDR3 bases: TGTGCCAGCAGTGTAAAGCAGGGTCTGAACACTGAAGCTTTCTTT. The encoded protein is CASSVKQGLNTEAFF.

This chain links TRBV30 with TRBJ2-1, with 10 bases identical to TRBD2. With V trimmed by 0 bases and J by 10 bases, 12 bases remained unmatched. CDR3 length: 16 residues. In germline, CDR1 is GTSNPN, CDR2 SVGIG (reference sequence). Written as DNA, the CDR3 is TGTGCCTGGAGTGTTAGGGCCAGCGGGAGGGCCGGAGAGCAGTTCTTC. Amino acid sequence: CAWSVRASGRAGEQFF.